This TCR beta chain was identified in a study of T cell repertoires in ileal Crohn's disease (dated by TCRdb to the late 2010s). A note on the overall study: The median duration of disease was approximately eight years, and at the time of surgery approximately 34% of patients were active smokers. Roughly half of the patients were given postoperative therapy, with 15 to 20 on anti-TNF agents and under 13 on thiopurines. All patients had surgery for a complication: stricturing disease in about 60% and penetrating disease in roughly 40%. The TCR repertoire was analysed in approximately 60 patients with Crohn's disease drawn from a prospective multicentre cohort. Endoscopic postoperative recurrence was defined as a Rutgeerts score above i0. A total of roughly 170 mucosal samples from some 60 patients were sequenced, with samples obtained at several locations on the surgical specimen and at postoperative endoscopy. The study ran alongside a multicentre cohort designed to identify predictors of early endoscopic recurrence after ileocolonic resection. The paper's findings and limits, for the study overall: A significantly higher proportion of clonal expansions was observed in active smokers at surgery than in non-smokers (about 25% vs 18%, p=0.02). More high-frequency clones were carried by sorted CD8 T cells than by CD4 T cells, suggesting that mucosal expansions were mainly CD8. Mucosal CD4 and CD8 T cells were sorted and sequenced only in a subgroup of patients, whose size was not stated. Endoscopic recurrence was linked to a higher percentage of high-frequency clones at surgery, and recurrence occurred in every patient whose clonality exceeded 26.8% (18/57).

About 500 nanograms of biopsy DNA per sample were submitted for commercial TCRB immunosequencing. Adaptive Biotechnology amplified the CDR3 regions from genomic DNA with a two-step multiplex PCR designed to control amplification bias. In the first PCR, primers covered every V and J gene segment, and in the second PCR, barcodes and Illumina adapters were added. CDR3 libraries were sequenced on an Illumina instrument. The authors processed their data as follows. The analysis drew on both the pipelines supplied by the vendor and custom analysis of the raw data in R/Bioconductor running R version 3.3.0. Clonality, ranging from 0 to 1, was calculated as the inverse of the normalised Shannon entropy of all productive clones. The repertoire share taken up by the top 100 clones defined high-frequency clones, and only clones that passed a 95% confidence test were kept. Repertoire diversity was measured with the Simpson index, and overlap between samples was measured with the Morisita-Horn index. In TCRdb, the immuneACCESS table is reduced to in-frame sequences with V and J assigned. These tables do not hold every clone; where another copy was compared, an unresolved V gene accounts for under half, and the others remain unexplained. V, J and clone size are those of that table, while D and trimming were read from the DNA. The sample includes 9,500 to 12,000 clones, with more than 65% observed a single time. The top ten clonotypes cover roughly 4% of the sample.

V is pared back by 8 bases and J by 6 bases, with 16 bases lying between the germline termini. CDR1 and CDR2 are read off the germline V gene as MGHRA and YSYEKL. Reading from cysteine to phenylalanine, the CDR3 counts 14 amino acids. Here the CDR3 DNA is all that survives: 42 bases in frame from base 1. Eligible patients were adults with ileal or ileocolonic Crohn's disease who had an indication for ileocolonic resection. Whole ileal mucosal biopsies were stored frozen at -80°C before DNA extraction. Genomic DNA was isolated from frozen whole biopsies using a TRizol-based method, and the DNA was quantified with a NanoDrop 2000 spectrophotometer. As concerns this clone: The antigen it binds to is not known. No base qualities exist here, and no much larger clone lies one base off it.

The sequence was obtained from an adult with Crohn's disease. The chain couples TRBV4-1 to TRBJ1-4, with the D segment identity uncertain. Sample: ileal tissue. The CDR3 amino acid sequence is: CASRPPGGDEKLFF. The sequence in DNA is TGCGCCAGCCGCCCCCCGGGAGGAGATGAAAAACTGTTTTTT.